These 27 T cell receptor beta chains came from one sample sequenced in a study of T cell responses to AZD1222 COVID-19 vaccine. Assay: immunoSEQ multiplex PCR; the TCRdb copy retains only in-frame clones and omits some. The profile shows 100,000 or so clones, 90% to 95% of them singletons. The sample consisted of peripheral blood, taken 28 days after the second AZD1222 dose. The receptors shown here come from an adult who received the AZD1222 COVID-19 vaccine.

The J gene is TRBJ2-4, the V gene TRBV20-1, with TRBD2 identical over 13 bases. The germline V gene has CDR1 DFQATT and CDR2 SNEGSKA (reference sequence). The ends lost 3 bases at V and 0 bases at J; junction bases unmatched: 8. This CDR3 is 18 amino acids long. CDR3 region: CSASRTSGGPLAKNIQYF. CDR3 DNA sequence: TGCAGTGCTAGTCGGACTAGCGGGGGCCCTCTAGCCAAAAACATTCAGTACTTC.

The chain uses TRBV30 and TRBJ2-4; 16 bases match TRBD2. The CDR3 sequence is 20 residues long. In germline, CDR1 is GTSNPN, CDR2 SVGIG (reference sequence). The V gene end was trimmed by 0 bases and the J gene end by 3 bases; junction bases not matched to a gene: 11. The CDR3 bases are TGTGCCTGGAGTGTAAGACCGGGACTAGCGGGGGGGTCCGGCAAAAACATTCAGTACTTC. It yields the protein CAWSVRPGLAGGSGKNIQYF. Drawing the rest from reference TRBV30 and TRBJ2-4, the complete variable domain is SQTIHQWPATLVQPVGSPLSLECTVEGTSNPNLYWYRQAAGRGLQLLFYSVGIGQISSEVPQNLSASRPQDRQFILSSKKLLLSDSGFYLCAWSVRPGLAGGSGKNIQYFGAGTRLSVL.

The rearrangement joins TRBV7-9 to TRBJ2-2; D not certain. Germline V gene data show CDR1 as SEHNR and CDR2 as FQNEAQ (reference sequence). Trimming cost V 5 bases and J 1 base, with 14 bases left between them. The CDR3 spans 16 residues. The CDR3 DNA is TGTGCCAGCAGCCCGAGGTTCCTGGGGAACACCGGGGAGCTGTTTTTT. It codes for CASSPRFLGNTGELFF.

The count of this clone is one. The CDR3 region is CAWNRYLTETQYF. In DNA form, the CDR3 reads TGTGCCTGGAACAGGTACCTCACCGAGACCCAGTACTTC. The chain has TRBV30 and TRBJ2-5; the D gene is possibly TRBD1 (5 bases). Per the germline V gene, CDR1 is GTSNPN and CDR2 is SVGIG (reference sequence). The CDR3 is 13 amino acids. V lost 4 bases to trimming and J lost 5 bases, with 14 bases between them.

The chain links TRBV21-1 to TRBJ1-2. TRBV21-1 is a known pseudogene. This CDR3 is 15 amino acids long. The CDR3 reads CASSRYTPAGYGYTF. CDR3 nucleotide sequence: TGTGCCAGCAGCAGATACACCCCGGCGGGCTATGGCTACACCTTC.

V and J are TRBV21-1 and TRBJ1-2; TRBD1 is taken as the D call from the table, unchecked against the DNA. TRBV21-1 is classified as a pseudogene. The CDR3 length is 12 residues. The CDR3 bases are TGTGCCAGCAGCAAATGTGGGGGCGGCTACACCTTC. Its protein is CASSKCGGGYTF.

The chain has TRBV2 and TRBJ1-5, with TRBD1 identical over 9 bases. Per germline, CDR1 SNHLY and CDR2 FYNNEI. The CDR3 is 12 residues long. The V and J ends lost 10 bases and 4 bases, in that order; junction bases with no gene match: 2. CDR3 DNA: TGTGCCACCGGGACAGGGAATCAGCCCCAGCATTTT. It translates to CATGTGNQPQHF.

The rearrangement joins TRBV19 to TRBJ2-7, with 8 bases that match TRBD1. Germline V CDR1 and CDR2: LNHDA, SQIVND (reference sequence). The length of the CDR3 is 14 residues. Trimming took 5 bases from V and 2 from J; bases not matched to a gene: 5. CDR3 sequence: CASSFSTGAYEQYF. CDR3 sequence (DNA): TGTGCCAGTAGTTTCTCGACAGGGGCCTACGAGCAGTACTTC.

This clone appeared a few times. The chain uses TRBV30 and TRBJ1-2, with D maybe TRBD1 (5 bases). The germline V gene has CDR1 GTSNPN and CDR2 SVGIG (reference sequence). The V end was cut by 0 bases, the J end by 5 bases, with 13 bases between. The CDR3 has 14 residues. CDR3 protein: CAWSVAGRGYGYTF. CDR3 in DNA: TGTGCCTGGAGTGTGGCGGGACGTGGGTATGGCTACACCTTC.

This rearrangement joins TRBV6-1 to TRBJ1-2; D is unresolved. CDR3 length: 17 residues. Germline CDR1 and CDR2: MNHNS and SASEGT. V was shortened by 3 bases and J by 4 bases, with 21 bases between the two germline ends. The CDR3 bases are TGTGCCAGCAGTGATAGTGGCAGCCTTTTTCCCTTCTATGGCTACACCTTC. Its protein is CASSDSGSLFPFYGYTF.

The chain recombines TRBV1 with TRBJ2-7; TRBD2, the table's D call, was not compared with the DNA. TRBV1 is a pseudogene. The CDR3 is made up of 14 amino acids. CDR3 coding DNA: TGCACCAGCAGCCAAGATCCGGGCTCCTACGAGCAGTACTTC. Translating gives CTSSQDPGSYEQYF.

This chain connects TRBV19 to TRBJ1-6; D is undetermined. This CDR3 spans 16 amino acids. Germline V gene sequence: CDR1 LNHDA, CDR2 SQIVND (reference sequence). V was clipped by 7 bases and J by 7 bases, with 20 bases between them. CDR3 DNA sequence: TGTGCCAGTACCCCACGGGGAGGAATCGCCAATTCACCCCTCCACTTT. This gives the protein CASTPRGGIANSPLHF.

This clone was seen once. This rearrangement joins TRBV11-2 to TRBJ2-5; D might be TRBD1 or TRBD2, each matching 5 bases. V lost 2 bases to trimming and J lost 2 bases, with 9 bases between them. This CDR3 comprises 14 residues. CDR1 is SGHAT and CDR2 is FQNNGV in the germline V gene. CDR3 in DNA: TGTGCCAGCAGCTTACGAGGGGCACAAGAGACCCAGTACTTC. This sequence encodes CASSLRGAQETQYF. The full variable domain, its missing parts supplied by reference TRBV11-2 and TRBJ2-5, is EAGVAQSPRYKIIEKRQSVAFWCNPISGHATLYWYQQILGQGPKLLIQFQNNGVVDDSQLPKDRFSAERLKGVDSTLKIQPAKLEDSAVYLCASSLRGAQETQYFGPGTRLLVL.

Only one count was recorded for this clone. Mismatch with germline at one junction end may stem from a read error. The chain employs TRBV11-2 and TRBJ2-5; 7 nucleotides agree with TRBD1. Per germline, CDR1 SGHAT and CDR2 FQNNGV. The CDR3 has 13 amino acids. The CDR3 coding sequence is TGTGCCAGCAGCGTAGACAGGGACGTGACCCAGTACTTC. It encodes CASSVDRDVTQYF.

The chain links TRBV15 to TRBJ2-2, with a tentative D call TRBD1 (5 bases). V shed 0 bases and J shed 6 bases, with 17 bases lying between them. The germline CDR1 and CDR2 sequences are LNHNV and YYDKDF (reference sequence). The CDR3 is made up of 17 amino acids. The CDR3: CATSRDKGHGGAGELFF. CDR3 DNA: TGTGCCACCAGCAGAGACAAAGGACACGGTGGGGCCGGGGAGCTGTTTTTT.

The rearrangement links TRBV28 to TRBJ1-2, with TRBD1 as a possible D gene (6 bases). The CDR3 has 15 residues. V was trimmed by 8 bases and J by 0 bases, leaving 16 bases between them. From germline, CDR1 is MDHEN and CDR2 SYDVKM. CDR3 bases: TGTGCCAGCGGGGGCCTGGGAGCGTCTAACTATGGCTACACCTTC. The encoded protein is CASGGLGASNYGYTF.

This chain connects TRBV9 to TRBJ2-2, with 9 bases lining up with TRBD2. With 0 bases clipped from V and 5 bases from J, the junction kept 8 bases outside the gene matches. Germline loops: CDR1 SGDLS, CDR2 YYNGEE. This CDR3 contains 17 residues. The CDR3 DNA is TGTGCCAGCAGCGTAGATCTGGCTAGCGGGGAGACCGGGGAGCTGTTTTTT. It is translated as CASSVDLASGETGELFF.

The J gene is TRBJ1-5, the V gene TRBV6-5; 8 positions match TRBD1. After removal of 6 bases from V and 5 bases from J, the junction contained 6 bases not matched to a gene. CDR1 is MNHEY and CDR2 is SVGAGI in the germline V gene. The CDR3 loop spans 14 amino acids. The chain's CDR3 is CASRVSRGHQPQHF. DNA of the CDR3: TGTGCCAGCAGGGTGTCCAGGGGGCATCAGCCCCAGCATTTT.

This rearrangement joins TRBV9 to TRBJ1-1; 10 nucleotides match TRBD1. The trim removed 0 bases at V and 2 bases at J, leaving 7 bases unmatched. The CDR3 spans 17 residues. Germline CDR1 reads SGDLS; CDR2 reads YYNGEE. The CDR3, as DNA: TGTGCCAGCAGCGTAGAAGGGACAGGGGACTTTAACACTGAAGCTTTCTTT. Amino acid sequence: CASSVEGTGDFNTEAFF.

This chain's CDR3 is CSVARVMTEAFF. The CDR3 nucleotides are TGCAGCGTTGCTAGAGTAATGACTGAAGCTTTCTTT. The gene calls are TRBV29-1 and TRBJ1-1; D not resolved. Germline V gene data show CDR1 as SQVTM and CDR2 as ANQGSEA. The CDR3 has 12 residues. The V end lost 4 bases, the J end lost 5 bases, and 11 bases lay between the germline ends.

The gene calls are TRBV15 and TRBJ1-3; TRBD1 might be the D (5 bases). Trimming stripped 6 bases from V and 4 bases from J, with 10 bases between. The CDR3 has 13 amino acids. Germline CDR1 is LNHNV and CDR2 is YYDKDF (reference sequence). This CDR3 is CATRTGIGNTIYF. CDR3 DNA: TGTGCCACCAGAACAGGAATCGGAAACACCATATATTTT.

The V call is TRBV29-1, the J call TRBJ1-4, with D perhaps matching TRBD1 (5 bases). The CDR3 loop spans 15 amino acids. Germline CDR1 and CDR2: SQVTM and ANQGSEA. The V end was cut by 2 bases, the J end by 7 bases, with 17 bases between. DNA for the CDR3: TGCAGCGTTGAACGGGGGACTCCGAGGGGTGAAAAACTGTTTTTT. Translating gives CSVERGTPRGEKLFF.

The rearrangement links TRBV5-1 to TRBJ1-1; no firm D call. V was cut by 6 bases and J by 5 bases, with 17 bases left in between. This CDR3 spans 14 amino acids. CDR1 and CDR2 from the germline V gene are SGHRS and YFSETQ. CDR3 protein: CASTPLSPWTEAFF. In DNA form, the CDR3 reads TGCGCCAGCACCCCCCTGAGCCCATGGACTGAAGCTTTCTTT.

The V call is TRBV4-2, the J call TRBJ2-3; D may be TRBD1 (5 bases). Germline V lookup: CDR1 LGHNA, CDR2 YNFKEQ. This CDR3 contains 15 residues. V was cut by 1 base and J by 1 base, with 9 bases left in between. The DNA for the CDR3 is TGTGCCAGCAGCCAAGGTGCCAGGGGCACAGATACGCAGTATTTT. Translated: CASSQGARGTDTQYF.

V usage is TRBV19 and J usage is TRBJ1-4; 9 bases fit TRBD1. This CDR3 is 13 amino acids long. The germline V gene encodes CDR1 LNHDA and CDR2 SQIVND (reference sequence). The J segment lost 10 bases and the V segment lost 7 bases, leaving 7 bases of the junction unmatched. CDR3 amino acids: CASTASDRGKLFF. CDR3 DNA: TGTGCCAGTACCGCCTCGGACAGGGGAAAACTGTTTTTT.

The chain combines TRBV7-2 with TRBJ1-6, with a possible D match to TRBD1 (6 bases). The CDR3 extends over 15 amino acids. Trimming removed 5 bases at V and 4 bases at J, with 12 bases between. CDR1 SGHTA and CDR2 FQGNSA come from the germline V gene. CDR3 sequence: CASSDPQGYNSPLHF. The DNA of the CDR3 is TGTGCCAGCAGCGACCCACAGGGTTATAATTCACCCCTCCACTTT.

The chain carries TRBV7-9 and TRBJ1-3; D may be TRBD1 (6 bases). The CDR3 loop spans 17 amino acids. Germline-derived CDR1 and CDR2 are SEHNR and FQNEAQ (reference sequence). Trimming took 4 bases from V and 0 from J, leaving 16 bases between them. The CDR3 nucleotides are TGTGCCAGCAGCTATGCCCGGGACACACACTCTGGAAACACCATATATTTT. This codes for CASSYARDTHSGNTIYF.